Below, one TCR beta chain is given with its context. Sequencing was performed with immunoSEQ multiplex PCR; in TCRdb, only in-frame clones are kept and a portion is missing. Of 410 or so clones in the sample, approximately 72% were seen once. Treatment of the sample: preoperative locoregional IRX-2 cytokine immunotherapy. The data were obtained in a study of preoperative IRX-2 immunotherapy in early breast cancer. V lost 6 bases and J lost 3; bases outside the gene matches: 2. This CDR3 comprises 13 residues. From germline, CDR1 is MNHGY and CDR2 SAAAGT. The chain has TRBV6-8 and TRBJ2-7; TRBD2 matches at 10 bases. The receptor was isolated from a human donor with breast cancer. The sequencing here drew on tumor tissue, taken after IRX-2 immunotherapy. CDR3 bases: TGTGCCAGCAGCCGGACTAGCGGCTACGAGCAGTACTTC. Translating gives CASSRTSGYEQYF.